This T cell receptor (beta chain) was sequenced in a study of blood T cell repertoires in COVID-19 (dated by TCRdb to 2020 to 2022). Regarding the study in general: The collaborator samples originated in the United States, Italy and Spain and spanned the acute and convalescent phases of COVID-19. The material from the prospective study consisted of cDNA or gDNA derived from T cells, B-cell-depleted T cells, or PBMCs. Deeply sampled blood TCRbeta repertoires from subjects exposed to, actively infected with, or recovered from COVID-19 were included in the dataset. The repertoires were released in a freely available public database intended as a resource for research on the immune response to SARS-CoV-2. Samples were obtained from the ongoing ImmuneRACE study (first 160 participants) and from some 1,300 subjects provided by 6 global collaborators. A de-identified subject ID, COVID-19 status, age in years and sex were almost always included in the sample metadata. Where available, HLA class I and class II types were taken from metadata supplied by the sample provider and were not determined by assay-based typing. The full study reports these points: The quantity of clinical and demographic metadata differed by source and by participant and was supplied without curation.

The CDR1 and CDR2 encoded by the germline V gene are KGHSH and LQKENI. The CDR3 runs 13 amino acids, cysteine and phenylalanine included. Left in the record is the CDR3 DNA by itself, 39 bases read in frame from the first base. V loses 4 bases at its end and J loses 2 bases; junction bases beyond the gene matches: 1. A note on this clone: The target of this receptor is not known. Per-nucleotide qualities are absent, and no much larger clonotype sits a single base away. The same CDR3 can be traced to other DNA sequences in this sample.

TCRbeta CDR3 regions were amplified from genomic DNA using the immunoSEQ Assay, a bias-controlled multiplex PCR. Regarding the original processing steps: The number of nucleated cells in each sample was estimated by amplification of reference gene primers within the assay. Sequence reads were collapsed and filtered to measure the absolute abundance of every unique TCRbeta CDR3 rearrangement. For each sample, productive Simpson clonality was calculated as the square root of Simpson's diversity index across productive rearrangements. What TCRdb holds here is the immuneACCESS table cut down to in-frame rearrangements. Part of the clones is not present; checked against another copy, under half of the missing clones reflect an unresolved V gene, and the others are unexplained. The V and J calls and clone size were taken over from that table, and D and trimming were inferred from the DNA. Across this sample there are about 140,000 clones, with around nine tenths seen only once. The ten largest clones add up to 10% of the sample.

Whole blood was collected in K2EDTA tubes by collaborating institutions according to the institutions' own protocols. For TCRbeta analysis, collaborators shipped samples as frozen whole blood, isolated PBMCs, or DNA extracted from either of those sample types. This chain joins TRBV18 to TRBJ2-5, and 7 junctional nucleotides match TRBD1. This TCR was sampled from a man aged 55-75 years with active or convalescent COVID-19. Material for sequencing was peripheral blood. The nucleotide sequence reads TGTGCCAGCTCACAGGGACAGCAAGAGACCCAGTACTTC. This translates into CASSQGQQETQYF.